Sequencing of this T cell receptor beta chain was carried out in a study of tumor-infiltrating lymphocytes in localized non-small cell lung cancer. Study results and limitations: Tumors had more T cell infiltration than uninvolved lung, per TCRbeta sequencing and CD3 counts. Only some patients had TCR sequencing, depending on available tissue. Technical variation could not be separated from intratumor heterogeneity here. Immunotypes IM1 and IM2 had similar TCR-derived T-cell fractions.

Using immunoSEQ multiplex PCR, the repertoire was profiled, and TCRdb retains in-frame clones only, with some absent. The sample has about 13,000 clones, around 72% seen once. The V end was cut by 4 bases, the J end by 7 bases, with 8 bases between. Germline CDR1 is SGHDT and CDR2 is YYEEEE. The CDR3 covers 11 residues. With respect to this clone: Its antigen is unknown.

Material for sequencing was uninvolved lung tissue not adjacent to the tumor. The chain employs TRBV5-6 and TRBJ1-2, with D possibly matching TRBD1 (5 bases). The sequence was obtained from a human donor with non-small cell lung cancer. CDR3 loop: CASSARGGYTF. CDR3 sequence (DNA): TGTGCCAGCAGCGCAAGGGGTGGCTACACCTTC.